This T cell receptor beta chain was sequenced in a study of T cell changes during pregnancy in multiple sclerosis. Some clones are missing from TCRdb's copy, which holds only in-frame ones; the method was immunoSEQ multiplex PCR. The sample consists of around 55,000 clones, 90% to 95% of them appearing once. This CDR3 contains 19 residues. V was pared by 7 bases and J by 4 bases, with 17 bases of the junction left unmatched. The germline V gene has CDR1 SQVTM and CDR2 ANQGSEA. The receptor comes from a female donor with multiple sclerosis, enrolled in a pregnancy study. Sample: CD8+ T cells from peripheral blood mononuclear cells, taken in the third trimester of pregnancy. The chain employs TRBV29-1 and TRBJ2-2; 14 bases match TRBD2. CDR3: CSALRPGLAGEGGTGELFF. The CDR3 nucleotides read TGCAGCGCTCTAAGACCGGGACTAGCGGGAGAAGGCGGCACCGGGGAGCTGTTTTTT.